Presented here are 22 T cell receptor beta chains from one specimen sequenced in a study of T cell repertoires in cytomegalovirus infection. TCRdb used MiXCR to reprocess the reads, holding one entry per CDR3 protein. The data show hundreds of thousands of distinct CDR3 sequences, 20% to 25% seen once. The sample consisted of CD8+ T cells from PBMCs. The receptors stem from a human donor in good health (CMV status not recorded). Some clones in this sample may be carry-over from other donors' samples.

Notes on this clonotype: This CDR3 is missing its conserved last phenylalanine or tryptophan, likely due to a read error. Because the CDR3's place on the DNA is in doubt, the DNA is left out and the CDR3 is given as listed by TCRdb. The V and J genes are TRBV27 and TRBJ1-2; the tabulated D call, TRBD1, remains unverified against the DNA. CDR1 and CDR2 (germline): MNHEY, SMNVEV (reference sequence). The CDR3 sequence runs 21 residues, both termini included. CDR3 in amino acids: CASSFEGTKPLWLHLRFGDKI.

This chain joins TRBV15 and TRBJ2-3, with a weak D call TRBD2 (6 bases). Trimming removed 0 bases from V and 3 bases from J, with 16 bases in between. CDR1 and CDR2 from the germline V gene are LNHNV and YYDKDF (reference sequence). CDR3 size: 17 residues. CDR3 in amino acids: CATSRDDWEVSTDTQYF. As DNA, the CDR3 is TGTGCCACCAGCAGAGATGACTGGGAGGTGTCGACAGATACGCAGTATTTT.

The chain couples TRBV19 to TRBJ2-1, with TRBD1 identical over 7 bases. Germline-derived CDR1 and CDR2 are LNHDA and SQIVND (reference sequence). The CDR3 extends over 16 amino acids. With V trimmed by 4 bases and J by 4 bases, 10 bases remained unmatched. This CDR3 reads CASSTPGRGLYNEQFF. The CDR3 DNA sequence: TGTGCCAGTAGTACCCCCGGTAGGGGGCTTTACAATGAGCAGTTCTTC.

The chain is built from TRBV5-1 and TRBJ1-2; a possible D gene is TRBD1 (6 bases). V lost 1 base and J 1 base, leaving 11 bases between the germline ends. The CDR3 totals 15 residues. From germline, CDR1 is SGHRS and CDR2 YFSETQ. The CDR3 region is CASSLSPGVNYGYTF. CDR3 nucleotide sequence: TGCGCCAGCAGCTTGAGCCCAGGGGTTAACTATGGCTACACCTTC.

This chain uses TRBV4-3 with TRBJ2-1, with unresolved D. This CDR3 has 14 residues. V was clipped by 4 bases and J by 4 bases, with 11 bases between them. The germline V gene encodes CDR1 LGHNA and CDR2 YSLEER. CDR3 coding DNA: TGCGCCAGCAGCCGAACCCTGATATACAATGAGCAGTTCTTC. It yields the protein CASSRTLIYNEQFF.

This clonotype was recorded a few times. J is TRBJ1-2 and V is TRBV6-6; 7 bases line up with TRBD1. Germline CDR1 is MNHNY and CDR2 is SVGAGI (reference sequence). V shed 10 bases and J 5 bases; nucleotides not matched to a gene: 28. The CDR3 length is 19 residues. CDR3 sequence reads: CATQWVLPGTASLPYGYTF. Here the CDR3 DNA reads TGTGCCACCCAGTGGGTGCTCCCCGGGACAGCCAGTTTGCCGTATGGCTACACCTTC.

The chain uses TRBV10-2 and TRBJ2-1, with 10 bases matching TRBD2. The CDR3 length is 16 residues. The V segment lost 3 bases and the J segment 10 bases; nucleotides outside the gene matches: 12. Germline V gives CDR1 WSHSY, CDR2 SAAADI. DNA of the CDR3: TGCGCCAGCAGTGATGTTTTCCTAGCGGGGGAGATCGAGCAGTTCTTC. Translation gives CASSDVFLAGEIEQFF.

This clonotype occurred many times. This sequence joins TRBV20-1 and TRBJ2-3; D remains unclear. The length of the CDR3 is 14 residues. Germline V gene data show CDR1 as DFQATT and CDR2 as SNEGSKA (reference sequence). The V and J ends lost 6 bases and 5 bases respectively, with 18 bases between them. The CDR3 region is CSAYESHHRDTQYF. The CDR3 nucleotides read TGCAGTGCGTACGAGTCTCACCACCGAGATACGCAGTATTTT.

In its sample, this clonotype was seen many times. This chain uses TRBV28 with TRBJ2-3; D is uncertain. The V gene lost 6 bases and the J gene lost 1 base, with 14 bases spanning the gap. The CDR3 runs 15 residues. CDR1 and CDR2 (germline): MDHEN, SYDVKM. The CDR3 region has the DNA TGTGCCAGCAGCTCTGGGGTCCTACGCACAGATACGCAGTATTTT. As protein: CASSSGVLRTDTQYF.

This clonotype appeared many times. V and J are TRBV6-6 and TRBJ2-1; D unclear. The CDR3 contains 17 residues. Germline CDR1 is MNHNY and CDR2 is SVGAGI (reference sequence). The V and J ends lost 0 bases and 0 bases respectively, with 12 bases between them. CDR3 protein: CASSYSYFADSYNEQFF. DNA of the CDR3: TGTGCCAGCAGTTACTCATATTTCGCTGACTCCTACAATGAGCAGTTCTTC.

The rearrangement links TRBV5-5 to TRBJ2-5; 12 positions agree with TRBD2. This CDR3 is 15 amino acids long. Trimming cost V 4 bases and J 5 bases; bases outside gene matches: 6. Germline V lookup: CDR1 SGHKS, CDR2 YYEKEE (reference sequence). The CDR3 loop reads CASSASGGAGETQYF. CDR3 coding DNA: TGTGCCAGCAGCGCTAGCGGGGGGGCCGGTGAGACCCAGTACTTC.

As regards this clonotype: A read error is possible here, since a much larger clone lies one base away. The chain is built from TRBV7-6 and TRBJ1-1, with D unresolved. Germline V gene lookup returns CDR1 SGHVS and CDR2 FNYEAQ. The CDR3 runs to 13 residues. The CDR3 reads CASSLDANTETFF. CDR3 DNA: TGTGCCAGCAGCTTAGACGCGAACACTGAAACTTTCTTT.

The chain joins TRBV7-9 to TRBJ2-1; D possibly corresponds to TRBD2 (6 bases). This CDR3 is 14 amino acids long. Trimming took off 4 bases at V and 6 bases at J, with 13 bases between the two ends. CDR1 and CDR2 from the germline V gene are SEHNR and FQNEAQ (reference sequence). DNA for the CDR3: TGTGCCAGCAGCTCCCCCACTAGCTTCAATGAGCAGTTCTTC. Protein product: CASSSPTSFNEQFF. Looking up the rest from reference TRBV7-9 and TRBJ2-1 gives the full variable domain: DTGVSQNPRHKITKRGQNVTFRCDPISEHNRLYWYRQTLGQGPEFLTYFQNEAQLEKSRLLSDRFSAERPKGSFSTLEIQRTEQGDSAMYLCASSSPTSFNEQFFGPGTRLTVL.

This clonotype was observed at least ten times. The chain joins TRBV5-4 to TRBJ2-7; the D gene is possibly TRBD2 (5 bases). This CDR3 region has 12 residues. Trimming cost V 3 bases and J 9 bases, with 13 bases left between them. Germline CDR1 is SGHNT and CDR2 is YYREEE (reference sequence). Written as DNA, the CDR3 is TGTGCCAGCAGCTCGGACTCCACCTGGCAGTACTTC. Translated: CASSSDSTWQYF.

Comment on this clonotype: A much bigger clone sits one base away, suggesting this may be a read error. The chain uses TRBV7-9 and TRBJ2-5; D gene ambiguous. Germline V gives CDR1 SEHNR, CDR2 FQNEAQ (reference sequence). V lost 1 base and J lost 12, with 0 bases in between. The CDR3 is 8 residues long. The CDR3 DNA sequence: TGTGCCAGCAGCTTAGAGTACTTC. It encodes CASSLEYF.

The chain couples TRBV10-3 to TRBJ2-1, with 15 bases lining up with TRBD2. CDR3 size: 16 residues. V was clipped by 8 bases and J by 6 bases; unmatched bases: 8. Germline CDR1 reads ENHRY; CDR2 reads SYGVKD. As DNA, the CDR3 is TGTGCCATCTCCGGACTAGCGGGGGGGCCGGTCAATGAGCAGTTCTTC. This codes for CAISGLAGGPVNEQFF.

This clonotype occurred many times. The chain combines TRBV7-2 with TRBJ2-2; possible D gene TRBD2, 6 bases. Germline CDR1 and CDR2: SGHTA and FQGNSA. Trimming removed 3 bases from V and 11 bases from J, with 19 bases in between. This CDR3 has 15 residues. CDR3 in DNA: TGTGCCAGCAGCTTTACTGCTCCGGGACTTCGCGAGCTGTTTTTT. Translating it yields CASSFTAPGLRELFF.

There are many counts of this clonotype. This chain links TRBV12-3 or TRBV12-4 with TRBJ2-7, with TRBD2 matching 10 bases. V dropped 5 bases and J dropped 3; count of bases not matched to a gene: 10. The CDR3 covers 16 residues. CDR3 loop: CASSLTGTSVFYEQYV. As DNA, the CDR3 is TGTGCCAGCAGTCTCACCGGGACTAGCGTCTTCTACGAGCAGTACGTC.

This clonotype was detected only a few times. The chain couples TRBV7-2 to TRBJ1-1; 8 positions agree with TRBD1. The CDR3 length is 17 residues. With V trimmed by 2 bases and J by 4 bases, 12 bases remained unmatched. Germline V gives CDR1 SGHTA, CDR2 FQGNSA. The CDR3 bases are TGTGCCAGCAGCTTAAAAATTCAGGGGGCGAGGGGCACTGAAGCTTTCTTT. Amino acid sequence: CASSLKIQGARGTEAFF.

This rearrangement joins TRBV7-9 to TRBJ2-5; D tentatively reads TRBD1 or TRBD2 (5 bases each). The germline V and J ends were trimmed by 5 bases and 4 bases, with 14 bases remaining between them. The CDR3 sequence is 14 residues long. Looked up from germline, CDR1 is SEHNR and CDR2 is FQNEAQ (reference sequence). The CDR3 loop is CASSPPGRTETQYF. The DNA of the CDR3 is TGTGCCAGCAGCCCTCCGGGACGTACAGAGACCCAGTACTTC.

This clonotype has a count of ten or more. The chain is built from TRBV7-8 and TRBJ1-2; D is perhaps TRBD1 (6 bases). The CDR3 is made up of 15 amino acids. Germline-derived CDR1 and CDR2 are SGHVS and FQNEAQ. V lost 5 bases and J 4 bases, leaving 17 bases between the germline ends. DNA of the CDR3: TGTGCCAGCAGCCGGGGCCTGGGGGGGCCCTATGGCTACACCTTC. It codes for CASSRGLGGPYGYTF.

Regarding this clonotype: An end of the junction does not agree with germline; a read error may underlie this. The chain couples TRBV19 to TRBJ2-1; TRBD2 agrees at 8 bases. There are 12 residues in the CDR3. The germline gives CDR1 LNHDA, CDR2 SQIVND (reference sequence). DNA of the CDR3: TGTGCCAGTAGTATCCCGGGACTAGATGTGATCTTC. Translation: CASSIPGLDVIF.